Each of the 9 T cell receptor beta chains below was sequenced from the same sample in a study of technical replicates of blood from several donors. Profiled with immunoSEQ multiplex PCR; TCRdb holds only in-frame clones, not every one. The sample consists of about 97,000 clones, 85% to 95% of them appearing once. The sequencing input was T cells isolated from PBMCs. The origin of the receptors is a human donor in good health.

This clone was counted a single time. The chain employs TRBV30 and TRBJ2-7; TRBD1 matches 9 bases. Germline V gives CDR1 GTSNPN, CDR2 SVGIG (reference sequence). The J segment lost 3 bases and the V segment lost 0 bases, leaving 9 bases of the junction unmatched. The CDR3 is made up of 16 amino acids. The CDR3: CAWSVQWTGQGYEQYF. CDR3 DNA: TGTGCCTGGAGTGTACAATGGACGGGACAGGGCTACGAGCAGTACTTC.

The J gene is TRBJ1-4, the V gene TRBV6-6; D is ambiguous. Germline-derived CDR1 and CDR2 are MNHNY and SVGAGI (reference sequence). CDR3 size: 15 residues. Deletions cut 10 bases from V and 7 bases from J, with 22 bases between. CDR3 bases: TGTGCCACCAAGTTGAGCCCGGGCGCGGGTGAAAAACTGTTTTTT. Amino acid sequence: CATKLSPGAGEKLFF.

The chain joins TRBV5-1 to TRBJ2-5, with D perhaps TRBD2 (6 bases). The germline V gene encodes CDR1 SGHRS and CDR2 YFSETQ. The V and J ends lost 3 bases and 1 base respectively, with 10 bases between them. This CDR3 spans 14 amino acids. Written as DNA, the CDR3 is TGCGCCAGCAGCTGGGCGGGGCCCCAAGAGACCCAGTACTTC. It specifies CASSWAGPQETQYF.

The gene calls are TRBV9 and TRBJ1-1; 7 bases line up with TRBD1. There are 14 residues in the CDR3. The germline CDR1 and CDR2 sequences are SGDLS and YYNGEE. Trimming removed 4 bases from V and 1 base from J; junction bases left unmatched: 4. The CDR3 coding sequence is TGTGCCAGCAGCTACACAGGGGAGAACACTGAAGCTTTCTTT. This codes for CASSYTGENTEAFF.

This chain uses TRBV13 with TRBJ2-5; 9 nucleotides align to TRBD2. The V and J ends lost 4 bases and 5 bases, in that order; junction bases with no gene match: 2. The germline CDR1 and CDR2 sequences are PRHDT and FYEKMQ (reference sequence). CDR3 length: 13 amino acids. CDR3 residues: CASSSGLAETQYF. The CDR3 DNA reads TGTGCCAGCAGCTCGGGACTAGCCGAGACCCAGTACTTC.

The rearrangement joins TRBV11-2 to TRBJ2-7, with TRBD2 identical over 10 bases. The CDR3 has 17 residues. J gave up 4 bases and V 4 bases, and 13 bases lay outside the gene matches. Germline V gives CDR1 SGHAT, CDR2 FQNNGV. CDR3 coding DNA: TGTGCCAGCAGCTCCCAGAGGCTAGCGGGAGCTATGTACGAGCAGTACTTC. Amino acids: CASSSQRLAGAMYEQYF. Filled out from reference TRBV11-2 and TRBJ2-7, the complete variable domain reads EAGVAQSPRYKIIEKRQSVAFWCNPISGHATLYWYQQILGQGPKLLIQFQNNGVVDDSQLPKDRFSAERLKGVDSTLKIQPAKLEDSAVYLCASSSQRLAGAMYEQYFGPGTRLTVT.

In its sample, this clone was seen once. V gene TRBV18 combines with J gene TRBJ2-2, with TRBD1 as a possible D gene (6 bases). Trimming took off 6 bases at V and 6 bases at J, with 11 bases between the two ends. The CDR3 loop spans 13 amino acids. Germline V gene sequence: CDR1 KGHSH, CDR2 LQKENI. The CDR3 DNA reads TGTGCCAGCTCGCGATCAGGGGCCGGGGAGCTGTTTTTT. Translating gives CASSRSGAGELFF.

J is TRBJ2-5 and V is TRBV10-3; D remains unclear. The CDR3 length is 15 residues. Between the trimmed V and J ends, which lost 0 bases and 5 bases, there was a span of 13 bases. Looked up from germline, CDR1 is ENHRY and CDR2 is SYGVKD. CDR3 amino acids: CAISESYGLGETQYF. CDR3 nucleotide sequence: TGTGCCATCAGTGAGTCGTATGGTCTCGGGGAGACCCAGTACTTC.

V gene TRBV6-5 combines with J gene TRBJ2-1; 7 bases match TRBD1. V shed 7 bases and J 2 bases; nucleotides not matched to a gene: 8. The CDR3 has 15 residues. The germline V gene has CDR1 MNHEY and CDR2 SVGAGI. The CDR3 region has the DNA TGTGCCAGCACCCGACAGGGCCTAGCCTACAATGAGCAGTTCTTC. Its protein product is CASTRQGLAYNEQFF.